One sample yielded the 21 T cell receptor beta chains listed below, sequenced in a study of blood T cell repertoires in COVID-19. Assay: immunoSEQ multiplex PCR; the TCRdb copy retains only in-frame clones and omits some. The sample has a few hundred thousand clones, 70% to 90% seen once. The material sequenced was peripheral blood. Source of these receptors: a woman aged 45-60 years with COVID-19, enrolled during active disease.

This chain joins TRBV10-3 and TRBJ2-3; the D gene is possibly TRBD2 (5 bases). In germline, CDR1 is ENHRY, CDR2 SYGVKD. The CDR3 is 14 amino acids. Trimming cost V 4 bases and J 2 bases, with 10 bases left between them. CDR3 DNA sequence: TGTGCCATCAGTGCGAATAGCGTCACAGATACGCAGTATTTT. Its translation: CAISANSVTDTQYF.

In this sample, this clone turned up once. The CDR3 loop is CASSPAASDYYGELFF. The CDR3 region has the DNA TGTGCCAGCAGCCCCGCGGCTAGCGATTATTACGGGGAGCTGTTTTTT. The chain links TRBV7-3 to TRBJ2-2; D perhaps matches TRBD2 (6 bases). The CDR3 is 16 amino acids. Trimming shortened V by 5 bases and J by 7 bases, and 20 bases separated the two germline ends. CDR1 SGHTA and CDR2 FQGTGA come from the germline V gene.

V is TRBV19 and J is TRBJ2-1; 8 nucleotides match TRBD2. Germline V gene sequence: CDR1 LNHDA, CDR2 SQIVND (reference sequence). The V gene end was trimmed by 9 bases and the J gene end by 3 bases; junction bases not matched to a gene: 22. The CDR3 covers 19 residues. CDR3: CASQRGRGKGRKYYNEQFF. The CDR3 DNA reads as TGTGCCAGCCAGCGGGGGCGGGGGAAGGGTCGGAAGTACTACAATGAGCAGTTCTTC.

The chain has TRBV2 and TRBJ1-4; D gene uncertain. V lost 4 bases, J lost 3 bases, and 12 bases lay in between. CDR1 is SNHLY and CDR2 is FYNNEI in the germline V gene. CDR3 length equals 15 residues. The CDR3 spells CASSGMGTSNEKLFF. CDR3 coding DNA: TGTGCCAGCAGTGGAATGGGCACGTCTAATGAAAAACTGTTTTTT.

The genes are TRBV19 and TRBJ1-2; 10 positions agree with TRBD1. The CDR3 loop spans 13 amino acids. V lost 7 bases to trimming and J lost 2 bases; unmatched junction nucleotides: 1. From germline, CDR1 is LNHDA and CDR2 SQIVND (reference sequence). This CDR3 is CASTGQGNYGYTF. Here the CDR3 DNA reads TGTGCCAGTACGGGACAGGGGAACTATGGCTACACCTTC. Full variable domain (rest looked up from reference TRBV19 and TRBJ1-2): DGGITQSPKYLFRKEGQNVTLSCEQNLNHDAMYWYRQDPGQGLRLIYYSQIVNDFQKGDIAEGYSVSREKKESFPLTVTSAQKNPTAFYLCASTGQGNYGYTFGSGTRLTVV.

This rearrangement joins TRBV27 to TRBJ2-1, with 7 bases lining up with TRBD2. J was trimmed by 4 bases and V by 8 bases; bases with no gene match: 8. This CDR3 contains 14 residues. Germline CDR1 is MNHEY and CDR2 is SMNVEV (reference sequence). CDR3 residues: CASGRAGKYNEQFF. The DNA of the CDR3 is TGTGCCAGCGGACGAGCGGGGAAATACAATGAGCAGTTCTTC.

The rearrangement uses TRBV7-9 and TRBJ1-2; 7 positions match TRBD1. The CDR3 runs 14 residues. Trimming removed 4 bases from V and 2 bases from J; junction bases left unmatched: 4. Germline CDR1 is SEHNR and CDR2 is FQNEAQ (reference sequence). CDR3 DNA sequence: TGTGCCAGCAGCTCATCAGGGGGGAACTATGGCTACACCTTC. It codes for CASSSSGGNYGYTF.

CDR3 sequence reads: CASSRDRSEKLFF. The CDR3 DNA follows: TGTGCCAGCAGTAGGGACAGGTCGGAAAAACTGTTTTTT. The chain carries TRBV5-8 and TRBJ1-4; 8 nucleotides match TRBD1. V was pared by 5 bases and J by 8 bases, with 5 bases of the junction left unmatched. Per the germline V gene, CDR1 is SGHTS and CDR2 is YDEGEE. The CDR3 totals 13 residues. Variable domain in full (rest from reference TRBV5-8 and TRBJ1-4): EAGVTQSPTHLIKTRGQQATLRCSPISGHTSVYWYQQALGLGLQFLLWYDEGEERNRGNFPPRFSGRQFPNYSSELNVNALELEDSALYLCASSRDRSEKLFFGSGTQLSVL.

This clone was recorded only once. The chain carries TRBV30 and TRBJ2-3; possible D gene TRBD2, 5 bases. CDR3 size: 17 residues. The germline CDR1 and CDR2 sequences are GTSNPN and SVGIG (reference sequence). V gave up 7 bases and J gave up 4 bases, with 27 bases separating them. The DNA for the CDR3 is TGTGCCTCTAGCAGAGATGCCACGGGTGACAATTCAGATACGCAGTATTTT. Translation: CASSRDATGDNSDTQYF.

The chain joins TRBV6-5 to TRBJ1-4; 9 bases are a match to TRBD1. Germline values: CDR1 MNHEY, CDR2 SVGAGI. This CDR3 is 14 amino acids long. V was clipped by 6 bases and J by 5 bases; unmatched bases: 4. CDR3 residues: CASRYRGPNEKLFF. CDR3 nucleotide sequence: TGTGCCAGCAGGTACAGGGGGCCAAATGAAAAACTGTTTTTT.

This rearrangement joins TRBV5-5 to TRBJ2-2; 9 bases match TRBD1. The trim removed 5 bases at V and 2 bases at J, leaving 7 bases unmatched. This CDR3 spans 16 amino acids. Per the germline V gene, CDR1 is SGHKS and CDR2 is YYEKEE (reference sequence). In DNA, the CDR3 is TGTGCCAGCAGATCCTACAGGGGGCCTAACACCGGGGAGCTGTTTTTT. As protein: CASRSYRGPNTGELFF.

This clone appeared once. This chain links TRBV29-1 with TRBJ2-7; TRBD1 matches 9 bases. Germline V CDR1 and CDR2: SQVTM, ANQGSEA. This CDR3 comprises 12 residues. V was clipped by 6 bases and J by 3 bases; unmatched bases: 3. DNA for the CDR3: TGCAGCGTCTCGGACAGGGGCTACGAGCAGTACTTC. Translated, it gives CSVSDRGYEQYF.

V is TRBV6-6 and J is TRBJ1-2; 9 nucleotides align to TRBD1. V dropped 6 bases and J dropped 2; count of bases not matched to a gene: 10. Looked up from germline, CDR1 is MNHNY and CDR2 is SVGAGI (reference sequence). The CDR3 loop spans 16 amino acids. The CDR3 bases are TGTGCCAGCAGGACAGGGGGATCTTTGATAAACTATGGCTACACCTTC. Its translation is CASRTGGSLINYGYTF.

The V gene is TRBV19, the J gene TRBJ1-4, with TRBD1 as a possible D gene (5 bases). Germline lookup yields CDR1 LNHDA and CDR2 SQIVND (reference sequence). Trimming stripped 6 bases from V and 3 bases from J, with 14 bases between. The CDR3 extends over 15 amino acids. This CDR3 is CASSIRSTANEKLFF. CDR3 DNA sequence: TGTGCCAGTAGCATTCGGTCGACAGCTAATGAAAAACTGTTTTTT.

The chain is built from TRBV2 and TRBJ2-7; 7 bases map to TRBD2. The ends lost 7 bases at V and 4 bases at J; junction bases unmatched: 10. Germline-derived CDR1 and CDR2 are SNHLY and FYNNEI. The CDR3 has 14 residues. As DNA, the CDR3 is TGTGCCAGCACCCCCAACCGCGGGAGTTACGAGCAGTACTTC. Translating gives CASTPNRGSYEQYF.

The V gene is TRBV3-1 (or the pseudogene TRBV3-2), the J gene TRBJ2-2, with TRBD2 identical over 8 bases. CDR1 and CDR2 (germline): LGHDT, YNNKEL (reference sequence). The CDR3 is 14 amino acids. V lost 1 base and J lost 5; bases outside the gene matches: 0. CDR3 in DNA: TGTGCCAGCAGCCAAGTAGCGGGAACCGGGGAGCTGTTTTTT. Encoded protein: CASSQVAGTGELFF.

The rearrangement uses TRBV28 and TRBJ1-3, with D maybe TRBD1 (6 bases). Per the germline V gene, CDR1 is MDHEN and CDR2 is SYDVKM. Trimming took off 7 bases at V and 2 bases at J, with 12 bases between the two ends. The CDR3 sequence is 14 residues long. The CDR3 region has the DNA TGTGCCAGCATTCGGGGGGGGCCTGGAAACACCATATATTTT. This gives the protein CASIRGGPGNTIYF.

V is TRBV27 and J is TRBJ2-7; perhaps TRBD2 as D (6 bases). Trimming removed 5 bases at V and 3 bases at J, with 17 bases between. Germline assignment: CDR1 MNHEY and CDR2 SMNVEV (reference sequence). CDR3 size: 15 residues. In DNA form, the CDR3 reads TGTGCCAGCAGTCACTTCGGGGGAGGCAACTACGAGCAGTACTTC. Amino acids: CASSHFGGGNYEQYF.

The sample holds one count of this clone. The rearrangement links TRBV6-2 or TRBV6-3 to TRBJ2-7; the D gene is possibly TRBD1 (6 bases). This CDR3 has 15 amino acids. In germline, CDR1 is MNHEY, CDR2 SVGEGT. V was trimmed by 6 bases and J by 3 bases, leaving 18 bases between them. The CDR3, as DNA: TGTGCCAGCAGCCCCCGACGGCAGGGGATCTACGAGCAGTACTTC. Protein: CASSPRRQGIYEQYF.

The CDR3 region is CASSGAGTRLEAFF. The CDR3 DNA follows: TGTGCCAGCAGCGGTGCCGGGACACGCCTTGAAGCTTTCTTT. This chain joins TRBV9 and TRBJ1-1, with TRBD1 as a possible D gene (6 bases). This CDR3 has 14 amino acids. Germline-derived CDR1 and CDR2 are SGDLS and YYNGEE. With 3 bases removed from V and 7 bases from J, the gap between germline ends came to 16 bases.

This chain connects TRBV19 to TRBJ2-1, with TRBD1 matching over 10 bases. CDR1 is LNHDA, CDR2 SQIVND, per germline (reference sequence). This CDR3 has 15 residues. The ends lost 4 bases at V and 4 bases at J; junction bases unmatched: 4. As DNA, the CDR3 is TGTGCCAGTAGTAGGGACAGGGGACCTTACAATGAGCAGTTCTTC. Translation gives CASSRDRGPYNEQFF.